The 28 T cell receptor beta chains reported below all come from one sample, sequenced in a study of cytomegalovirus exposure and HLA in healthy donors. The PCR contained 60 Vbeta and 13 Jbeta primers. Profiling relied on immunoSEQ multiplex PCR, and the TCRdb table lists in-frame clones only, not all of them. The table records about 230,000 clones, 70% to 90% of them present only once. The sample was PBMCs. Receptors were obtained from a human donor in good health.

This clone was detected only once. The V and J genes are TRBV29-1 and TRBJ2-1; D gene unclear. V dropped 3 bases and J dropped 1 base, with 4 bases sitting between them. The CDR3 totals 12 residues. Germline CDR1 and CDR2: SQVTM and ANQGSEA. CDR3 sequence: CSVERSYNEQFF. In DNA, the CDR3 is TGCAGCGTTGAGAGGTCCTACAATGAGCAGTTCTTC.

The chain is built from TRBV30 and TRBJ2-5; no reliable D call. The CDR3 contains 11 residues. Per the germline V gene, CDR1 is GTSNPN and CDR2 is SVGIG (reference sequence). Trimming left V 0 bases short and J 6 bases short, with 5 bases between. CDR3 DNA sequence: TGTGCCTGGAGTGTTGAGAAGACCCAGTACTTC. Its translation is CAWSVEKTQYF.

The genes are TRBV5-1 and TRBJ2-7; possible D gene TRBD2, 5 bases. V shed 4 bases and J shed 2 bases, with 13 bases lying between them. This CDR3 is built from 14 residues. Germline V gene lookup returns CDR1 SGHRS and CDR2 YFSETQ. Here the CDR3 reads CASSRRDLPYEQYF. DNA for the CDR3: TGCGCCAGCAGCAGACGGGATCTCCCCTACGAGCAGTACTTC.

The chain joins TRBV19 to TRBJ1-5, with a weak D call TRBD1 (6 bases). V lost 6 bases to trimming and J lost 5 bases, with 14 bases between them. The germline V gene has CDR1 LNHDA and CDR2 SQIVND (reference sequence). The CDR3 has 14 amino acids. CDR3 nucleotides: TGTGCCAGTAGACTTACAGGGCCCCATCAGCCCCAGCATTTT. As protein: CASRLTGPHQPQHF.

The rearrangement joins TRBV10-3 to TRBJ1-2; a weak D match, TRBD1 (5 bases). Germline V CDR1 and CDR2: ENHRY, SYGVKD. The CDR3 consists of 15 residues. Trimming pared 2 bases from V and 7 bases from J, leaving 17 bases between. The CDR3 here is CAISEGGVDVRGYTF. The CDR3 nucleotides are TGTGCCATCAGTGAGGGAGGGGTTGACGTCCGTGGCTACACCTTC.

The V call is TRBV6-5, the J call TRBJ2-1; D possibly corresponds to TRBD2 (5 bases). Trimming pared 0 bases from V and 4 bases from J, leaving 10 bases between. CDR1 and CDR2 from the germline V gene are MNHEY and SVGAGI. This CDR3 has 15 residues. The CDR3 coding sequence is TGTGCCAGCAGTTACTCATCGAGCGGATACAATGAGCAGTTCTTC. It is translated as CASSYSSSGYNEQFF.

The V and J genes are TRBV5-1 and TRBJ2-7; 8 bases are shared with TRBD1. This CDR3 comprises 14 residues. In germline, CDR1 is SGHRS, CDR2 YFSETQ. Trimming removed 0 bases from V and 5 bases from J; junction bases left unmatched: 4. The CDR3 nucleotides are TGCGCCAGCAGCTTGGCGTCAGGGGGCAACGAGCAGTACTTC. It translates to CASSLASGGNEQYF. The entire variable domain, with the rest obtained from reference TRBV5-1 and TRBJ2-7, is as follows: KAGVTQTPRYLIKTRGQQVTLSCSPISGHRSVSWYQQTPGQGLQFLFEYFSETQRNKGNFPGRFSGRQFSNSRSEMNVSTLELGDSALYLCASSLASGGNEQYFGPGTRLTVT.

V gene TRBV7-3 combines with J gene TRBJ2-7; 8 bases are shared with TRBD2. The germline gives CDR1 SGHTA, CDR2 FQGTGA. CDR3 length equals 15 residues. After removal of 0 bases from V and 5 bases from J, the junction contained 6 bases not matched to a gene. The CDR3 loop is CASSLTGGGRDEQYF. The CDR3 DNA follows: TGTGCCAGCAGCTTAACCGGGGGGGGGCGCGACGAGCAGTACTTC.

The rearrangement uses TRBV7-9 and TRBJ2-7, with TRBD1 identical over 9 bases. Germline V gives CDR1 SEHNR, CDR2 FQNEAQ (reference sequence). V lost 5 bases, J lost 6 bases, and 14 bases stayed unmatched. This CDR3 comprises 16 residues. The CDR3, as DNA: TGTGCCAGCAGCCGAGGACCGGGGGACAGGGTCCTCGAGCAGTACTTC. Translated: CASSRGPGDRVLEQYF.

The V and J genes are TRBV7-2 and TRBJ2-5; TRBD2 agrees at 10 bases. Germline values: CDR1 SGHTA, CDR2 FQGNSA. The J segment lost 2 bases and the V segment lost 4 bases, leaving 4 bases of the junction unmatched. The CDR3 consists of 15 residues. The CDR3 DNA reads TGTGCCAGCAGCTGGACTAGCGGAATACAAGAGACCCAGTACTTC. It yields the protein CASSWTSGIQETQYF.

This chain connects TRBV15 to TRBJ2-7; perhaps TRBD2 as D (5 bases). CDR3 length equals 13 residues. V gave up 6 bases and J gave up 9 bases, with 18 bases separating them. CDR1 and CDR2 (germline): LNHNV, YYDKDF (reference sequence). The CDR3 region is CATSLKDGRGQYF. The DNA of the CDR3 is TGTGCCACCAGTCTGAAAGATGGTCGGGGGCAGTACTTC.

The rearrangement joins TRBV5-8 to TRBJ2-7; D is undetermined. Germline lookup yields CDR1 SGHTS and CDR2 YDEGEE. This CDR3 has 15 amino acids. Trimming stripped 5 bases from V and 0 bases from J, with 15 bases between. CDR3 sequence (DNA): TGTGCCAGCAGTCTCAGGATCCTCTCCTCCTACGAGCAGTACTTC. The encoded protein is CASSLRILSSYEQYF.

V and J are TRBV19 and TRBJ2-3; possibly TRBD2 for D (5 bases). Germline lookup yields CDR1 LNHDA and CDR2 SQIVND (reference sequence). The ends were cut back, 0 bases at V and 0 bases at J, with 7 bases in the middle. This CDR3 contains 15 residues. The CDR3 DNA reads TGTGCCAGTAGTATAGATCGGACTAGCACAGATACGCAGTATTTT. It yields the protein CASSIDRTSTDTQYF.

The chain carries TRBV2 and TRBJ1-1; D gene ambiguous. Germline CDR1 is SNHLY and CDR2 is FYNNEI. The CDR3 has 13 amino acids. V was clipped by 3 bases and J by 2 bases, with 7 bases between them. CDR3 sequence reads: CASSEPGNTEAFF. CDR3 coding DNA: TGTGCCAGCAGTGAGCCGGGAAACACTGAAGCTTTCTTT.

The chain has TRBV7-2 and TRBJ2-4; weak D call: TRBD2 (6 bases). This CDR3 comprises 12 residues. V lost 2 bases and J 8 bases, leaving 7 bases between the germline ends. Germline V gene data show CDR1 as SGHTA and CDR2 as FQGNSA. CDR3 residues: CASSLSGDIQYF. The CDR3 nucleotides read TGTGCCAGCAGCTTATCGGGAGACATTCAGTACTTC.

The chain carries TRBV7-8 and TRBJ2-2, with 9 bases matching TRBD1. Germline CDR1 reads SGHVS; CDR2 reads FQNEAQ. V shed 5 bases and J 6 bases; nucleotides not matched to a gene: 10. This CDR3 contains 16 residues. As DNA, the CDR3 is TGTGCCAGCAGCCGAGAGACAGGGGGGACGTCCGGGGAGCTGTTTTTT. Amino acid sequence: CASSRETGGTSGELFF. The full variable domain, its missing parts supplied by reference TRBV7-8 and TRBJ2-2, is GAGVSQSPRYKVAKRGQDVALRCDPISGHVSLFWYQQALGQGPEFLTYFQNEAQLDKSGLPSDRFFAERPEGSVSTLKIQRTQQEDSAVYLCASSRETGGTSGELFFGEGSRLTVL.

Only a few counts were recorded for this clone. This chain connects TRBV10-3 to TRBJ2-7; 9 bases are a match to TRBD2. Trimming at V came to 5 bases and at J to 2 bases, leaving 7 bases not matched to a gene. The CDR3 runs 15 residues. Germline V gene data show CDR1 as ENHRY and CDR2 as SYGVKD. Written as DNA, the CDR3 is TGTGCCATCAGTTCCGCGACTAGCGGAACCTACGAGCAGTACTTC. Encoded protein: CAISSATSGTYEQYF.

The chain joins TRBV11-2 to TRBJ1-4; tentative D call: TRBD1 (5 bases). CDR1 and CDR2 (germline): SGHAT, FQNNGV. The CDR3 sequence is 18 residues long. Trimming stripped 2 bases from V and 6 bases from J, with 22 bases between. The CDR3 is CASSLLRGGSWIDEKLFF. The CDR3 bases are TGTGCCAGCAGCTTACTAAGGGGAGGGAGTTGGATAGATGAAAAACTGTTTTTT. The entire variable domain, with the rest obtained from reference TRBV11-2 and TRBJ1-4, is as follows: EAGVAQSPRYKIIEKRQSVAFWCNPISGHATLYWYQQILGQGPKLLIQFQNNGVVDDSQLPKDRFSAERLKGVDSTLKIQPAKLEDSAVYLCASSLLRGGSWIDEKLFFGSGTQLSVL.

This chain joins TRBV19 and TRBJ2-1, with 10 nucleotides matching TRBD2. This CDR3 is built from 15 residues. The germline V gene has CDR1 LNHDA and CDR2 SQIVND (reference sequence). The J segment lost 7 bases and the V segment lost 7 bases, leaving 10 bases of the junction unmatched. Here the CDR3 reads CASTYSGRSFNEQFF. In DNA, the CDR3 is TGTGCCAGTACCTATAGCGGGAGGAGCTTTAATGAGCAGTTCTTC.

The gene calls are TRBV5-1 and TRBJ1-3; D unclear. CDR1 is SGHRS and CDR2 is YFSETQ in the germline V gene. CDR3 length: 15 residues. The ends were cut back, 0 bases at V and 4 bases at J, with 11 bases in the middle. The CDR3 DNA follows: TGCGCCAGCAGCTTGGAAGGAGGGCAAGGAAACACCATATATTTT. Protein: CASSLEGGQGNTIYF.

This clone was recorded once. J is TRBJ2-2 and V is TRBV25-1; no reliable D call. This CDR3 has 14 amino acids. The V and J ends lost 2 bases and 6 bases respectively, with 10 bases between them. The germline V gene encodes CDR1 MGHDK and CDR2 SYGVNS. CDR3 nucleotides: TGTGCCAGCAGTGAACGGTGGAGCGCCGGGGAGCTGTTTTTT. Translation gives CASSERWSAGELFF.

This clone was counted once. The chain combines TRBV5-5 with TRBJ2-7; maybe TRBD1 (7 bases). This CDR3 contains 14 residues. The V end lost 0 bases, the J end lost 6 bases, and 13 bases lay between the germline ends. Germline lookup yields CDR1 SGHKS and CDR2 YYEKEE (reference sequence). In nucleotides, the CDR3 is TGTGCCAGCAGCTTGGGGACAGGAGGGCTCGAGCAGTACTTC. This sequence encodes CASSLGTGGLEQYF.

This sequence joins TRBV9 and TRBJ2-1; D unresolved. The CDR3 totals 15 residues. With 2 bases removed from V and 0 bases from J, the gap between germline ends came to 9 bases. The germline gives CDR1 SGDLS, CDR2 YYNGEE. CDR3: CASSVTYLSYNEQFF. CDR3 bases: TGTGCCAGCAGCGTCACCTACCTCTCCTACAATGAGCAGTTCTTC.

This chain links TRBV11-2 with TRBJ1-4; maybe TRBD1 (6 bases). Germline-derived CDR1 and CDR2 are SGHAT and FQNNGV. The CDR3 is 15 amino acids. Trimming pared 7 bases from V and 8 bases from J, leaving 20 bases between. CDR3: CASTSNPGGREKLFF. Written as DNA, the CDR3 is TGTGCCAGCACCTCTAACCCGGGGGGCCGGGAAAAACTGTTTTTT.

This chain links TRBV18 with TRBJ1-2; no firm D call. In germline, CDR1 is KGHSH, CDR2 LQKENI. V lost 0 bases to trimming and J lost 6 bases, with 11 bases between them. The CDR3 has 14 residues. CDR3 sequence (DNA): TGTGCCAGCTCACCACCGCGGTCCTCGGATGGCTACACCTTC. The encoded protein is CASSPPRSSDGYTF.

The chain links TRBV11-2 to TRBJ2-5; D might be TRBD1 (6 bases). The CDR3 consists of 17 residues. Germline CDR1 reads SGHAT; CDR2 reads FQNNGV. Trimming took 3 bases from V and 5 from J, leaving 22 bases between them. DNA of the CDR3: TGTGCCAGCAGCTTCTTCCGGACAGACAAAACGGCGGAGACCCAGTACTTC. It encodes CASSFFRTDKTAETQYF.

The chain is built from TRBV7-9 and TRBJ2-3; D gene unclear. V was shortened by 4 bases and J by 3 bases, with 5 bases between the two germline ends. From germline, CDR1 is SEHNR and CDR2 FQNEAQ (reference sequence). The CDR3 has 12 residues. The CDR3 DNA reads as TGTGCCAGCAGCTCCACTACAGATACGCAGTATTTT. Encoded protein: CASSSTTDTQYF.

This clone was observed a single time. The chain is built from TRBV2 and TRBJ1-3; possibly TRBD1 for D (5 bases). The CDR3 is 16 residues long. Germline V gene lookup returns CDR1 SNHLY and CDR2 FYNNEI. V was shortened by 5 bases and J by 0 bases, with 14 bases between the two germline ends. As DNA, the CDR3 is TGTGCCAGCAGTTGGCAGGGCCAAACCTCTGGAAACACCATATATTTT. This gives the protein CASSWQGQTSGNTIYF.